Here is one TCR beta chain with its context. The antigen is not known. The sample originates from a study of T cell responses to AZD1222 COVID-19 vaccine. Whole-study results and caveats: Seropositive AZD1222 recipients at baseline numbered only five to seven. Possibly, clonal diversity was underestimated; donors were largely white British and included more females.

Using immunoSEQ multiplex PCR, the repertoire was profiled, and TCRdb retains in-frame clones only, with some absent. This sample has under 95,000 clones, with approximately 85% found just once. CDR3 length: 12 amino acids. The V end lost 8 bases, the J end lost 7 bases, and 12 bases lay between the germline ends. Germline CDR1 MDHEN, CDR2 SYDVKM. The sample consisted of peripheral blood, taken 28 days after the second AZD1222 dose. This TCR was recovered from an adult who received the AZD1222 COVID-19 vaccine. The rearrangement joins TRBV28 to TRBJ1-5, with unresolved D. The CDR3 protein is CASDSAEQPQHF. Written as DNA, the CDR3 is TGTGCCAGCGATTCCGCGGAACAGCCCCAGCATTTT.